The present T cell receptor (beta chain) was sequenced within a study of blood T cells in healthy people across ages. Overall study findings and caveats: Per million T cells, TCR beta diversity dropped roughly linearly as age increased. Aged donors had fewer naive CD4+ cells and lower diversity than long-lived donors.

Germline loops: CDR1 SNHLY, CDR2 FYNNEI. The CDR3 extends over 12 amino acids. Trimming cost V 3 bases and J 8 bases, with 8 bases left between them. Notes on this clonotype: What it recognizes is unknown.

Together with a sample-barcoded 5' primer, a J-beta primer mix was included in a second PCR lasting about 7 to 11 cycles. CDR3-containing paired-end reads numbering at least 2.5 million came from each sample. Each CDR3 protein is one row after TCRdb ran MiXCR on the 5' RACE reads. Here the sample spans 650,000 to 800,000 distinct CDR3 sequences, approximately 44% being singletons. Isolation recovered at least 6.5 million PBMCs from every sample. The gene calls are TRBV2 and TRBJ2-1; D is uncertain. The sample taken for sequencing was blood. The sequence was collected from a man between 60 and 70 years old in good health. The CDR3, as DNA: TGTGCCAGCAGTGACCCAGACTATGAGCAGTTCTTC. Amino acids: CASSDPDYEQFF.